The subject of this entry is one T cell receptor (beta chain). This sample was included in a study of blood T cell repertoires in COVID-19. At the level of the study: PBMCs, B-cell-depleted T cells, or T cells provided the cDNA or gDNA that made up the material.

As originally analysed: From reference gene primer amplification, estimates of nucleated cell counts were derived. Repertoires were generated with immunoSEQ multiplex PCR, while TCRdb's copy carries only in-frame clones and drops some. V, J and clone size were drawn from that table, and D and trimming were deduced from the DNA. Among fewer than 85,000 clones listed, around 80% were seen once. Germline V CDR1 and CDR2: MNHEY, SVGAGI. This CDR3 region has 13 residues. The germline V and J ends were trimmed by 9 bases and 0 bases, with 11 bases remaining between them. This chain links TRBV6-5 with TRBJ1-1; no clear D. Sequenced: peripheral blood. The TCR originated in a woman in her sixties or seventies with acute or convalescent COVID-19. The CDR3 loop is CASRQTMNTEAFF. The CDR3 region has the DNA TGTGCCAGTCGCCAGACAATGAACACTGAAGCTTTCTTT.